This T cell receptor (beta chain) comes out of a study of shared clonotypes between healthy human individuals. The CDR3 is made up of 15 amino acids. Germline CDR1 SGDLS, CDR2 YYNGEE. V was trimmed by 0 bases and J by 1 base, leaving 11 bases between them. TCRdb's copy holds only in-frame clones and misses some; the assay was immunoSEQ multiplex PCR. The data show under 1,100,000 clones, approximately 70% seen once. Worth noting for this clone: Its antigen is still unknown.

General study findings and limits: Shared clonotypes across all four donors exceeded non-shared ones in generation probability.

Sample: memory CD4+ T cells sorted from blood. Documented subset: CD45RA-negative fraction. This TCR derives from a man aged 18 to 29 in good health. The chain recombines TRBV9 with TRBJ2-7; D not resolved. In DNA, the CDR3 is TGTGCCAGCAGCGTAGAGGTGGGTGGATCCTACGAGCAGTACTTC. This codes for CASSVEVGGSYEQYF.